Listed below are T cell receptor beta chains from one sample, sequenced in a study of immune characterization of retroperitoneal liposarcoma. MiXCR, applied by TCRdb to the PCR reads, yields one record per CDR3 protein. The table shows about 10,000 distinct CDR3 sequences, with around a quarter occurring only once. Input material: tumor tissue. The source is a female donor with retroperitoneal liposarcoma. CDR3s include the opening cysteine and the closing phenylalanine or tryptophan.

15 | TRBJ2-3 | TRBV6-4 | CASSARTGGTDTQYF
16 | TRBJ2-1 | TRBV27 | CASSIPGRGSYNEQFF
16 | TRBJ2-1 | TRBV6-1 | CASKVEPRSTPETQFF
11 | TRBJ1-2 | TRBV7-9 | CASNRGGGYTF
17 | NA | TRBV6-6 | CASSYLGLAGGKETQYF
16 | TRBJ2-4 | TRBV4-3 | CASSRHRDTTYNEQYF
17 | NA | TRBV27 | CASRPGTSGRANYEQYF
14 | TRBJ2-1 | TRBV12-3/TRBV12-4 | CASSFGGVSYEQFF
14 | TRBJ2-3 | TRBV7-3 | CATKSQSAEDTQYF
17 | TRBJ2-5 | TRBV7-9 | CASSFTSGSGSLETQYF
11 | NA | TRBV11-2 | CASSLGNIQYF
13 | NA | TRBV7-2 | CASSSGPGREQYF
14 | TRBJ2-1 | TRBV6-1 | CASSDRGSSYEQFF
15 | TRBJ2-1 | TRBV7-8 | CASRPYQGPSYEQFF
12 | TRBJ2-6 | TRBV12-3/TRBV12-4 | CASSLGANVLTF
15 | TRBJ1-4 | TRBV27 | CASSSYSATNEKLFF
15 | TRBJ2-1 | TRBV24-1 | CATSDPGTAYNEQFF
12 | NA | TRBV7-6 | CASSLVSYEQYF
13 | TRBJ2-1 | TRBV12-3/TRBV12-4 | CASSFLRSNEQFF
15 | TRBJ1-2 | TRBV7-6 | CASSSGTGQNYGYTF
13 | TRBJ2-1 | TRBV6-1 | CASSEGGTSSIDF
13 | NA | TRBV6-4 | CASAAAGYNEQYF
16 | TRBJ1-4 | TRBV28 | CASSPWATGTNEKLFF
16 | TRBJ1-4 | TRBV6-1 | CASSRSWGATNEKLFF
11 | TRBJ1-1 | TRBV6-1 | CASKRDTEAFF
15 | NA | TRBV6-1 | CASSEGDRATYEQYF